This T cell receptor (beta chain) was retrieved from a study of T cell changes during pregnancy in multiple sclerosis. The CDR3 is 17 residues long. Unmatched junction bases numbered 10, after V lost 3 bases and J lost 1 base. CDR1 MGHRA and CDR2 YSYEKL come from the germline V gene. Profiling relied on immunoSEQ multiplex PCR, and the TCRdb table lists in-frame clones only, not all of them. The sample has over 70,000 clones; around 90% are singletons. This material consisted of peripheral blood, taken in the first trimester of pregnancy. The chain has TRBV4-1 and TRBJ2-7, with TRBD1 matching over 9 bases. The origin of this receptor is a female donor in good health, enrolled as a control in a pregnancy study. CDR3 protein: CASSHSPRDRVSYEQYF. CDR3 sequence (DNA): TGCGCCAGCAGCCACTCGCCCCGGGACAGGGTTTCCTACGAGCAGTACTTC.